Given below is one TCR beta chain in context. The target antigen is unknown. The CDR3 length is 13 residues. CDR1 is MNHNS and CDR2 is SASEGT in the germline V gene. V dropped 2 bases and J dropped 15 bases, with 14 bases sitting between them. Assay: immunoSEQ multiplex PCR; the TCRdb copy retains only in-frame clones and omits some. The sample records around 10,000 clones, 70% to 90% being singletons. The sample belongs to a study of T cells in localized non-small cell lung cancer. General study points: Uninvolved adjacent lung had more T cell clonality than any other tissue, topping tumor. Longer survival (overall) was linked to higher T cell density in blood. The study sequenced only one region of the tumor. As a result, intratumor heterogeneity could not be excluded and remains possible. Across samples, adjacent lung featured a median around 57 of the top 100 tumor clones.

Material: peripheral blood, obtained before any cancer treatment. This sequence originates from a male donor older than 55 with stage III lung adenocarcinoma. The rearrangement links TRBV6-1 to TRBJ1-6, with TRBD1 as a possible D gene (5 bases). The CDR3 DNA reads TGTGCCAGCAGTGAAAAACAGGTCCAGCGCCTCCACTTT. This gives the protein CASSEKQVQRLHF.